This T cell receptor (beta chain) was captured in a study of shared clonotypes between healthy human individuals. Study results and caveats: Among donors, clonotype sharing was expected to be affected by sequencing depth. It was observed that roughly 5.5% of naive CD4 clonotypes were shared across a handful of donors.

In the case of this clone: Its antigen is undetermined.

HIV-negative, healthy adults without recent acute infections or vaccinations were the donors. The repertoire was sequenced with immunoSEQ multiplex PCR; TCRdb's copy has only in-frame clones and lacks some. The sample consists of about 1 million clones, around 74% of them appearing once. Germline-derived CDR1 and CDR2 are LNHDA and SQIVND (reference sequence). This CDR3 spans 14 amino acids. The ends lost 9 bases at V and 8 bases at J; junction bases unmatched: 13. The sample taken for sequencing was memory CD4+ T cells sorted from blood. Subset denoted: CD45RA-negative fraction. V and J are TRBV19 and TRBJ2-3; TRBD2 matches at 8 bases. The clonotype originates from a man between 18 and 29 years old in good health. Here the CDR3 reads CASQEAGGLGTQYF. The CDR3 DNA reads as TGTGCCAGCCAGGAGGCGGGGGGTTTAGGTACGCAGTATTTT.